The clone carrying this T cell receptor beta chain was counted once. The source of the sample is a study of T-cell memory formation after mild COVID-19. CDR3 size: 13 residues. Trimming cost V 6 bases and J 16 bases, with 25 bases left between them. Germline lookup yields CDR1 DFQATT and CDR2 SNEGSKA (reference sequence). TCRdb re-analysed the 5' RACE reads in MiXCR, keeping a single row per CDR3 protein. The sample lists about 340,000 distinct CDR3 sequences; 20% to 25% were seen once. The sequence was obtained from an adult woman who had mild COVID-19 (a few samples of this study predate the infection). Cell type and time point are not known. The sequenced sample was PBMCs or a T cell subset sorted from them (not recorded which). J is TRBJ2-1 and V is TRBV20-1; D unclear. CDR3 sequence reads: CSAEPFLPQARFF. DNA for the CDR3: TGCAGTGCCGAACCCTTCCTCCCCCAGGCCCGATTCTTC.